The clone carrying this T cell receptor (beta chain) was counted ten times or more. What it binds is not known. This entry is derived from a study of CD8 T cells in ankylosing spondylitis. Findings and caveats of the study: Disease-associated clonotypes exhibited CD8+ identity and were relatively infrequent in peripheral blood. What seemed typical of ankylosing spondylitis blood was a TCR beta motif built from several highly homologous variants. Prior work had noted some motif variants in reactive arthritis blood and synovial fluid. There was reportedly significant enrichment of clones that were disease-linked in matched ankylosing spondylitis synovial fluid.

From germline, CDR1 is SGHRS and CDR2 YFSETQ. The V end lost 5 bases, the J end lost 1 base, and 16 bases lay between the germline ends. The CDR3 contains 15 residues. Quantitative 5'-RACE with molecular barcodes generated TCR beta libraries. From the 5' RACE reads, TCRdb called clonotypes with MiXCR, one entry per CDR3 protein. The data hold about 340,000 distinct CDR3 sequences, with 6.5% to 10% observed a single time. Sequencing used blood, either unsorted or a sorted T cell fraction (not recorded which). The receptor comes from a male donor with ankylosing spondylitis. The chain links TRBV5-1 to TRBJ2-7; D is possibly TRBD1 (6 bases). DNA for the CDR3: TGCGCCAGCAGTCCTGCAGGGGTTGTGTCCTACGAGCAGTACTTC. Translating it yields CASSPAGVVSYEQYF.